This T cell receptor beta chain was sequenced during a study of blood T cell repertoires in COVID-19. Looking at the study overall: The analysed material was cDNA or gDNA that came from T cells, B-cell-depleted T cells, or PBMCs.

Clones were read by immunoSEQ multiplex PCR, and TCRdb kept only the in-frame ones, dropping some. The sample consists of roughly 60,000 clones, around 90% of them appearing once. The CDR3 has 15 amino acids. Germline-derived CDR1 and CDR2 are SGDLS and YYNGEE. The junction had 5 bases not matched to a gene; V was cut back by 1 base and J by 8 bases. The sequencing input was peripheral blood. The clonotype originates from a woman over 75 with active COVID-19. This chain uses TRBV9 with TRBJ1-4, with 10 bases that match TRBD1. Written as DNA, the CDR3 is TGTGCCAGCAGCGTAAGTGGACAGGGGGGAGAAAAACTGTTTTTT. Translating it yields CASSVSGQGGEKLFF.